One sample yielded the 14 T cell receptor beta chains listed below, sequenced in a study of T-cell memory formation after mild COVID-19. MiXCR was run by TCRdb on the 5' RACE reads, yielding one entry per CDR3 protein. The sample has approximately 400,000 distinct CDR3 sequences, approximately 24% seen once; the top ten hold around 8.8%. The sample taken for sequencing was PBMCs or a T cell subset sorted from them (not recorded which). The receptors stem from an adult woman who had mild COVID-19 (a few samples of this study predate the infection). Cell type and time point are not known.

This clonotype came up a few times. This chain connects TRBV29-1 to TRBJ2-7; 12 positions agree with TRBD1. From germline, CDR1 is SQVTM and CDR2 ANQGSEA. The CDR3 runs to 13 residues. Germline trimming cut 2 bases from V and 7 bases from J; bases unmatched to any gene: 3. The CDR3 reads CSVERDRGLEQYF. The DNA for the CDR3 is TGCAGCGTTGAAAGGGACAGGGGGCTAGAGCAGTACTTC.

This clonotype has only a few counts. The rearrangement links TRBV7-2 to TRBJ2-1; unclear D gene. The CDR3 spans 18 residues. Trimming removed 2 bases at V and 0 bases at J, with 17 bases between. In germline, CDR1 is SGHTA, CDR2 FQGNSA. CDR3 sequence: CASSLQPLTKSSYNEQFF. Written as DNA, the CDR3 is TGTGCCAGCAGCTTACAACCCCTCACTAAGAGCTCCTACAATGAGCAGTTCTTC. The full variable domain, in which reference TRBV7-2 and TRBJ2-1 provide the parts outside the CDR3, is GAGVSQSPSNKVTEKGKDVELRCDPISGHTALYWYRQSLGQGLEFLIYFQGNSAPDKSGLPSDRFSAERTGGSVSTLTIQRTQQEDSAVYLCASSLQPLTKSSYNEQFFGPGTRLTVL.

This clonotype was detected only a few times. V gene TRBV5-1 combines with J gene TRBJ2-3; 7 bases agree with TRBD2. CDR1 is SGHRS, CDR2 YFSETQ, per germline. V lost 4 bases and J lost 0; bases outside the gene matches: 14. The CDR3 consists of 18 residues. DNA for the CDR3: TGCGCCAGCAGCGTGGGACTTATAGCGGGTCCTAGCACAGATACGCAGTATTTT. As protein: CASSVGLIAGPSTDTQYF.

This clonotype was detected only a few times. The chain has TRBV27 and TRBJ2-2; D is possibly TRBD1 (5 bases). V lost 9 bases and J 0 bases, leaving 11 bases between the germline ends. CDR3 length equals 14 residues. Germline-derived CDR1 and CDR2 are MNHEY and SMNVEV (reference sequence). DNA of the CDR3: TGTGCCAGTTCAGGGTCGACGAACACCGGGGAGCTGTTTTTT. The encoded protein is CASSGSTNTGELFF.

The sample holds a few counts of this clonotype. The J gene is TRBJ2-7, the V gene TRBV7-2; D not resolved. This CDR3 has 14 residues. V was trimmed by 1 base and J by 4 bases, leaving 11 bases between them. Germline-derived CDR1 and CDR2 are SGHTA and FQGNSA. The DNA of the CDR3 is TGTGCCAGCAGCTTAGGCGTGGTCGGGTACGAGCAGTACTTC. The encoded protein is CASSLGVVGYEQYF.

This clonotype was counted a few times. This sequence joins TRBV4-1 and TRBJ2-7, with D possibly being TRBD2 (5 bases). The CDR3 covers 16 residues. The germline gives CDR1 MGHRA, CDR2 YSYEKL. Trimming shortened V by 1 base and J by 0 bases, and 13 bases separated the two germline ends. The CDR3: CASSQGGRGGSYEQYF. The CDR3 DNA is TGCGCCAGCAGCCAAGGAGGGAGAGGAGGCTCCTACGAGCAGTACTTC.

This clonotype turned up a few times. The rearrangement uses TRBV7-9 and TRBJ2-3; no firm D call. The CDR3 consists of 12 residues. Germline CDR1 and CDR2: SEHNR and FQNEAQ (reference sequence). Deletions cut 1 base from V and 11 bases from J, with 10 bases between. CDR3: CASSLVREEQYF. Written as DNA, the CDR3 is TGTGCCAGCAGCTTAGTTAGGGAAGAGCAGTATTTT.

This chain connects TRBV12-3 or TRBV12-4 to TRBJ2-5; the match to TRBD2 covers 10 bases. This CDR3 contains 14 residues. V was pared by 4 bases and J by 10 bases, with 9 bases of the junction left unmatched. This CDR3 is CASSSGTSVRDQYF. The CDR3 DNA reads TGTGCCAGCAGTTCCGGGACTAGCGTGAGGGACCAGTACTTC.

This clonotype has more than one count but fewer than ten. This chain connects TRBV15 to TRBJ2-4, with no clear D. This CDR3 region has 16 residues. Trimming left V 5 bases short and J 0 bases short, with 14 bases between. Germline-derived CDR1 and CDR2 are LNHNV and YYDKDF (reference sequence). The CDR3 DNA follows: TGTGCCACCAGCTACCGGTCCGGAGAAGCCAAAAACATTCAGTACTTC. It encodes CATSYRSGEAKNIQYF.

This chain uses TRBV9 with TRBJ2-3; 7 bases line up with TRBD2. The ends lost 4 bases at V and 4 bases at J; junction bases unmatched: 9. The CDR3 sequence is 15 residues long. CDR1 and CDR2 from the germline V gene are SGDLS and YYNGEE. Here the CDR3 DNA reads TGTGCCAGCAGCCCCCATGGGGGGGTCCCAGATACGCAGTATTTT. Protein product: CASSPHGGVPDTQYF. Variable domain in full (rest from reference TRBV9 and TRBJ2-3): DSGVTQTPKHLITATGQRVTLRCSPRSGDLSVYWYQQSLDQGLQFLIQYYNGEERAKGNILERFSAQQFPDLHSELNLSSLELGDSALYFCASSPHGGVPDTQYFGPGTRLTVL.

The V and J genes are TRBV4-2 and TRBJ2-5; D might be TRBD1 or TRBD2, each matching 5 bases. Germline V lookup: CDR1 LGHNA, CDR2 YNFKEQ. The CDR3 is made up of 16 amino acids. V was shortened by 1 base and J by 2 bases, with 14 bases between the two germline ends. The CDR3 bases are TGTGCCAGCAGCCAAGTTACCGGGACGCGGCAAGAGACCCAGTACTTC. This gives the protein CASSQVTGTRQETQYF.

CDR3 coding DNA: TGTGCCAGCAGCTTGGAACAGGGGGGTCGGCAGCCCCAGCATTTT. It codes for CASSLEQGGRQPQHF. The chain is built from TRBV5-8 and TRBJ1-5, with 8 bases fitting TRBD1. Germline V gene lookup returns CDR1 SGHTS and CDR2 YDEGEE. The CDR3 is made up of 15 amino acids. Unmatched junction bases numbered 6, after V lost 0 bases and J lost 7 bases.

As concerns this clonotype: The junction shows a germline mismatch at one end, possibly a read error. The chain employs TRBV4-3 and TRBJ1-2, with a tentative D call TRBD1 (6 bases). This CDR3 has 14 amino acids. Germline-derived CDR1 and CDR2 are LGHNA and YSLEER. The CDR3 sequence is CPSSQDYARGGYTF. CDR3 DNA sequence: TGCCCCAGCAGCCAAGATTACGCCAGGGGCGGCTACACCTTC.

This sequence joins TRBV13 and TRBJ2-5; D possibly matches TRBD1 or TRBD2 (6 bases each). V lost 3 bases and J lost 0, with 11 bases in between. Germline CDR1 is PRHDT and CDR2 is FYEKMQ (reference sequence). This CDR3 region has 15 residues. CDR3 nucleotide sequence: TGTGCCAGCAGCTTTGAGGGGGACTACCAAGAGACCCAGTACTTC. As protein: CASSFEGDYQETQYF.